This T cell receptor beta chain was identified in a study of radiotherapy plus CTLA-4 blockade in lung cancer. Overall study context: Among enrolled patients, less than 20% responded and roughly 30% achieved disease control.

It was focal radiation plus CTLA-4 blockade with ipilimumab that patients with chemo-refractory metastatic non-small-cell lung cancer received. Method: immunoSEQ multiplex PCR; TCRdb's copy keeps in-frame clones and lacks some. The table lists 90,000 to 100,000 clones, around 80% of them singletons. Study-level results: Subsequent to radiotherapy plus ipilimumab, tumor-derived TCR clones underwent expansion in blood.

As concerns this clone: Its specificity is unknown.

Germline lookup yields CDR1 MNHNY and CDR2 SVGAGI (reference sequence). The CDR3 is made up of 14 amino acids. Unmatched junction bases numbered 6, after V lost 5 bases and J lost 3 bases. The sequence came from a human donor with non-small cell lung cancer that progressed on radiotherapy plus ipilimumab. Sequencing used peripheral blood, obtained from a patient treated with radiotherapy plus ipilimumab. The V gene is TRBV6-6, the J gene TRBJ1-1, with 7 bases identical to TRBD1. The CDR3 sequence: CASSKGQGDTEAFF. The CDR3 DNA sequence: TGTGCCAGCAGTAAGGGCCAGGGGGACACTGAAGCTTTCTTT.